One and the same sample provided the 9 T cell receptor beta chains below, sequenced in a study of cytomegalovirus exposure and HLA in healthy donors. PCR employed 60 Vbeta and 13 Jbeta primers. Only in-frame clones appear in the TCRdb table, and some are missing; sequencing was by immunoSEQ multiplex PCR. Of roughly 160,000 clones in the sample, roughly 80% were seen once. Input material: PBMCs. The receptors stem from a young man in good health and CMV-seropositive.

The chain is built from TRBV5-4 and TRBJ2-5; 8 nucleotides align to TRBD1. J lost 1 base, V lost 4 bases, and 3 bases had no gene match. CDR1 and CDR2 from the germline V gene are SGHNT and YYREEE (reference sequence). The length of the CDR3 is 14 residues. Here the CDR3 reads CASSGQGSQETQYF. The CDR3 DNA reads as TGTGCCAGCAGCGGACAGGGTTCCCAAGAGACCCAGTACTTC.

The chain couples TRBV7-6 to TRBJ2-7; the match to TRBD2 covers 11 bases. The J segment lost 5 bases and the V segment lost 5 bases, leaving 11 bases of the junction unmatched. Germline-derived CDR1 and CDR2 are SGHVS and FNYEAQ. This CDR3 region has 16 residues. The CDR3 loop is CASSISGGAYAHEQYF. The CDR3 bases are TGTGCCAGCAGCATTAGCGGGGGGGCCTACGCGCACGAGCAGTACTTC. Based on the CDR3 plus reference TRBV7-6 and TRBJ2-7, the full variable domain is GAGVSQSPRYKVTKRGQDVALRCDPISGHVSLYWYRQALGQGPEFLTYFNYEAQQDKSGLPNDRFSAERPEGSISTLTIQRTEQRDSAMYRCASSISGGAYAHEQYFGPGTRLTVT.

This clone has only a few counts. This chain connects TRBV4-2 to TRBJ1-5, with a weak D call TRBD1 (6 bases). Deletions cut 4 bases from V and 4 bases from J, with 14 bases between. The CDR3 spans 15 residues. The germline V gene has CDR1 LGHNA and CDR2 YNFKEQ. The CDR3 DNA is TGTGCCAGCAGCCGGTTGGACAGCCTTAATCAGCCCCAGCATTTT. It yields the protein CASSRLDSLNQPQHF.

The V and J genes are TRBV4-3 and TRBJ2-7, with TRBD2 matching over 11 bases. After removal of 2 bases from V and 2 bases from J, the junction contained 8 bases not matched to a gene. The CDR3 loop spans 17 amino acids. Germline-derived CDR1 and CDR2 are LGHNA and YSLEER. CDR3: CASSQLSGGVEAYEQYF. The CDR3 DNA is TGCGCCAGCAGCCAACTTAGCGGGGGGGTGGAGGCCTACGAGCAGTACTTC.

The chain links TRBV6-1 to TRBJ2-2; a possible D gene is TRBD2 (6 bases). With 1 base removed from V and 6 bases from J, the gap between germline ends came to 9 bases. The germline V gene encodes CDR1 MNHNS and CDR2 SASEGT. The CDR3 sequence is 14 residues long. The CDR3 here is CASSEVWRAGELFF. CDR3 DNA sequence: TGTGCCAGCAGTGAAGTATGGAGGGCCGGGGAGCTGTTTTTT.

The genes are TRBV28 and TRBJ1-4; D gene uncertain. Germline values: CDR1 MDHEN, CDR2 SYDVKM. V was cut by 2 bases and J by 8 bases, with 9 bases left in between. The CDR3 totals 13 residues. CDR3 in amino acids: CASSLTSNEKLFF. The CDR3 nucleotides are TGTGCCAGCAGTTTAACCAGTAACGAAAAACTGTTTTTT.

The chain has TRBV6-1 and TRBJ2-3; 15 bases are a match to TRBD2. V trimming: 4 bases; J trimming: 13 bases; junction bases outside the gene matches: 6. In germline, CDR1 is MNHNS, CDR2 SASEGT. This CDR3 is 14 amino acids long. The CDR3 DNA sequence: TGTGCCAGCAGTGGGACTAGCGGGGGGGCCGATGAGTATTTT. This encodes CASSGTSGGADEYF.

The chain joins TRBV30 to TRBJ1-1; D call uncertain. The CDR3 contains 14 residues. Germline V lookup: CDR1 GTSNPN, CDR2 SVGIG (reference sequence). Trimming stripped 5 bases from V and 2 bases from J, with 15 bases between. The CDR3 reads CAWGPLQLNTEAFF. The DNA for the CDR3 is TGTGCCTGGGGGCCCCTACAGCTAAACACTGAAGCTTTCTTT.

This chain links TRBV19 with TRBJ1-5; D not certain. Germline CDR1 is LNHDA and CDR2 is SQIVND (reference sequence). The ends were cut back, 3 bases at V and 0 bases at J, with 9 bases in the middle. The length of the CDR3 is 15 residues. The CDR3 spells CASSMLEYSNQPQHF. The CDR3 nucleotides are TGTGCCAGTAGTATGTTAGAGTATAGCAATCAGCCCCAGCATTTT.